The T cell receptor beta chain described here comes from a study of a mutant IDH1 vaccine in newly diagnosed glioma (dated by TCRdb to the early 2020s). Describing the broader study: In the chemotherapy-containing groups, vaccination started alongside temozolomide cycles, whereas in patients who had radiotherapy alone it started 4-6 weeks after radiotherapy. Of the 32 patients who were treated, about 60% were male and 37.5% were female, and the mean age was around 40 years. Prior to enrollment, standard therapy consisting of radiotherapy alone, temozolomide alone, or radiochemotherapy with temozolomide had been administered to patients, with the combination being received by most patients. Visit V12 was the week-35 safety follow-up and visit V13 was the week-47 end of study. Peripheral blood was collected at six visits: V03 (baseline), V05, V07, V10, V12 and V13. For exploratory analyses, longitudinal TCRB deep sequencing was carried out in roughly 25 treated patients wherever samples were available.

What this sample's time point label stands for: week 35, safety follow-up. Each vaccine dose, consisting of 300 ug of a 20-mer mutant IDH1 peptide in Montanide, was administered subcutaneously with topical imiquimod. Across visits V03 through V10, patients got a total of eight vaccinations, given in weeks 1, 3, 5, 7, 11, 15, 19 and 23. Newly diagnosed WHO grade 3 or 4 IDH1-mutant astrocytomas showing loss of nuclear ATRX were present in the donors. The samples were drawn from NOA16, a multicentre, single-arm, open-label phase I trial in Germany that tested a mutant IDH1 peptide vaccine in humans for the first time. Genomic DNA for TCRB sequencing was isolated from EDTA blood with the DNeasy Blood and Tissue Kit. The paper as a whole reports these results and caveats: According to the authors, sample limitations meant that analyses of patient blood samples could not be reproduced. Availability determined which PBMC samples were chosen for TCRB deep sequencing. Immune responses induced by the vaccine were seen in 93.3% of patients across multiple MHC alleles. Pseudoprogression appeared unrelated to alterations in the top peripheral T cell clonotypes detected by TCRB sequencing.

In this sample, this clone turned up once. Its binding antigen is unknown. The record has no base qualities; no much larger clone is one base away. Library prep was done by the immunoSEQ multiplex PCR assay. Following the manufacturer's protocol, the hsTCRB Kit was used to amplify rearranged TCR beta chain sequences. An Illumina MiSeq was used to sequence the TCRB libraries. The authors' analysis ran thus. The kit vendor's proprietary platform handled demultiplexing, trimming and gene mapping. Held by TCRdb, this immuneACCESS table contains in-frame sequences only and omits some clones. Under half of the omission traces to an unresolved V gene where checked; the cause of the rest is unknown. V and J calls and clone size are as listed in that table; D and trimming were resolved from the DNA. The sample data list tens of thousands of clones, and 81% of these were observed just once. The top ten constitute approximately 4.7% of the sample.

The germline V gene provides CDR1 KGHSH and CDR2 LQKENI. Counted from cysteine to phenylalanine, this CDR3 has 13 amino acids. The entry retains the CDR3 DNA only, 39 bases that are in frame from base 1. V sheds 3 bases and J sheds 6 bases, leaving 12 bases between their ends. The starting material was PBMCs, obtained from a glioma patient whose treatment included an IDH1 peptide vaccine. This receptor chain uses TRBV18 and TRBJ2-7; the D region possibly corresponds to TRBD2 (6 bases align). The clonotype comes from a woman aged 40-49 years with glioma. Some clones in this sample may be carry-over from other donors' samples. At the DNA level, the sequence is TGTGCCAGCTCACCCTCTTTGGGGGGCGAGCAGTACTTC. This sequence encodes CASSPSLGGEQYF.